The 3 T cell receptor beta chains presented below share a single source sample, sequenced in a study of cytomegalovirus exposure and HLA in healthy donors. PCR involved 60 Vbeta and 13 Jbeta primers. Some clones are missing from TCRdb's copy, which holds only in-frame ones; the method was immunoSEQ multiplex PCR. Of approximately 100,000 clones listed, 65% are singletons. What was sequenced was PBMCs. The receptors stem from a man between 25 and 39 years old in good health and CMV-seropositive.

The chain carries TRBV30 and TRBJ2-7, with D perhaps matching TRBD2 (6 bases). There are 13 residues in the CDR3. From germline, CDR1 is GTSNPN and CDR2 SVGIG (reference sequence). The germline V and J ends were trimmed by 4 bases and 9 bases, with 19 bases remaining between them. CDR3 protein: CAWIQLSSGVQYF. The DNA of the CDR3 is TGTGCCTGGATACAACTGTCTTCGGGGGTGCAGTACTTC.

The chain joins TRBV18 to TRBJ2-7; D ambiguous. This CDR3 comprises 14 residues. CDR1 and CDR2 from the germline V gene are KGHSH and LQKENI. Trimming pared 2 bases from V and 1 base from J, leaving 9 bases between. This CDR3 is CASSPAALSYEQYF. The CDR3 nucleotides are TGTGCCAGCTCACCAGCTGCTCTATCCTACGAGCAGTACTTC.

This clone is medium-sized (0.01 to 0.1%) in the sample. The chain has TRBV6-5 and TRBJ1-1; 9 nucleotides line up with TRBD1. The V segment lost 8 bases and the J segment 3 bases; nucleotides outside the gene matches: 10. This CDR3 has 15 residues. The germline V gene has CDR1 MNHEY and CDR2 SVGAGI. This CDR3 is CASRDRDGGYTEAFF. CDR3 bases: TGTGCCAGCCGGGACAGGGATGGGGGTTACACTGAAGCTTTCTTT.